Following are 27 T cell receptor beta chains from one sample sequenced in a study of blood T cell repertoires in COVID-19. Only in-frame clones appear in the TCRdb table, and some are missing; sequencing was by immunoSEQ multiplex PCR. The sample records about 310,000 clones, around 87% being singletons. Sequencing used PBMCs or T cells enriched from blood (not recorded which). These receptors were taken from a woman younger than 30 with acute COVID-19.

The rearrangement uses TRBV18 and TRBJ2-7; the match to TRBD1 covers 7 bases. Germline CDR1 and CDR2: KGHSH and LQKENI. V trimming: 0 bases; J trimming: 4 bases; junction bases outside the gene matches: 6. The CDR3 loop spans 15 amino acids. The CDR3 sequence is CASSPPDRPGYEQYF. DNA of the CDR3: TGTGCCAGCTCACCACCGGACAGGCCAGGGTACGAGCAGTACTTC.

This rearrangement joins TRBV5-1 to TRBJ1-1; possibly TRBD1 for D (6 bases). Deletions cut 2 bases from V and 2 bases from J, with 10 bases between. The CDR3 has 14 residues. Germline CDR1 SGHRS, CDR2 YFSETQ. DNA of the CDR3: TGCGCCAGCAGCTTTGGACAGATAAACACTGAAGCTTTCTTT. Its protein product is CASSFGQINTEAFF.

CDR3 loop: CASLRVNSNQPQHF. The CDR3 DNA reads as TGTGCCAGCTTAAGAGTTAATAGCAATCAGCCCCAGCATTTT. The chain recombines TRBV28 with TRBJ1-5; D remains unclear. Germline CDR1 and CDR2: MDHEN and SYDVKM. Trimming left V 8 bases short and J 0 bases short, with 11 bases between. CDR3 length: 14 amino acids.

V usage is TRBV28 and J usage is TRBJ1-2; D unresolved. Trimming shortened V by 6 bases and J by 0 bases, and 26 bases separated the two germline ends. The V gene's germline CDR1 is MDHEN and CDR2 SYDVKM. The CDR3 is made up of 19 amino acids. The CDR3 nucleotides are TGTGCCAGCAGCCCACTCCGACGGGGAAACACGTTAGCTAACTATGGCTACACCTTC. Amino acids: CASSPLRRGNTLANYGYTF.

The CDR3 region is CASSLLQGNEQYF. The CDR3 DNA is TGTGCCAGCAGTTTACTACAGGGTAACGAGCAGTACTTC. The chain employs TRBV28 and TRBJ2-7; D possibly corresponds to TRBD1 (6 bases). Germline-derived CDR1 and CDR2 are MDHEN and SYDVKM. V was clipped by 2 bases and J by 5 bases, with 10 bases between them. The CDR3 covers 13 residues.

This rearrangement joins TRBV19 to TRBJ2-2; 12 bases fit TRBD1. J was trimmed by 1 base and V by 9 bases; bases with no gene match: 9. This CDR3 contains 17 residues. Germline V CDR1 and CDR2: LNHDA, SQIVND (reference sequence). The CDR3 DNA follows: TGTGCCAGCGTCAAGGGACAGGGGGCATTGAACACCGGGGAGCTGTTTTTT. It specifies CASVKGQGALNTGELFF.

V gene TRBV7-3 combines with J gene TRBJ2-1, with unresolved D. V gave up 0 bases and J gave up 2 bases, with 5 bases separating them. The CDR3 has 14 residues. Germline CDR1 and CDR2: SGHTA and FQGTGA. The CDR3 nucleotides read TGTGCCAGCAGCTTAACTGGGCCCTACAATGAGCAGTTCTTC. This codes for CASSLTGPYNEQFF.

This clone appeared a single time. The gene calls are TRBV28 and TRBJ2-7; 8 bases match TRBD2. Germline V gene lookup returns CDR1 MDHEN and CDR2 SYDVKM. This CDR3 region has 13 residues. V was clipped by 3 bases and J by 6 bases; unmatched bases: 4. The CDR3 protein is CASSFLSGTEQYF. The CDR3 region has the DNA TGTGCCAGCAGTTTCCTTAGCGGGACCGAGCAGTACTTC.

The chain joins TRBV19 to TRBJ1-2, with TRBD1 matching over 10 bases. The CDR3 covers 15 residues. V lost 3 bases, J lost 7 bases, and 8 bases stayed unmatched. CDR1 is LNHDA and CDR2 is SQIVND in the germline V gene (reference sequence). The CDR3 here is CASSMDRGGSPGYTF. The CDR3 DNA is TGTGCCAGTAGTATGGACAGGGGGGGGTCTCCTGGCTACACCTTC.

The V call is TRBV27, the J call TRBJ2-3; D is undetermined. This CDR3 region has 14 residues. The germline V and J ends were trimmed by 3 bases and 0 bases, with 7 bases remaining between them. Germline V gives CDR1 MNHEY, CDR2 SMNVEV (reference sequence). CDR3 protein: CASSFFRSTDTQYF. CDR3 nucleotide sequence: TGTGCCAGCAGTTTTTTTCGGAGCACAGATACGCAGTATTTT.

This chain connects TRBV6-6 to TRBJ2-3; possible D gene TRBD1, 8 bases. CDR3 length: 13 residues. Germline CDR1 and CDR2: MNHNY and SVGAGI (reference sequence). With 7 bases removed from V and 4 bases from J, the gap between germline ends came to 12 bases. The CDR3 bases are TGTGCCAGCACCACAGGGGGGGCAGATACGCAGTATTTT. Translated: CASTTGGADTQYF.

This chain uses TRBV19 with TRBJ1-4; 10 nucleotides align to TRBD1. The J segment lost 10 bases and the V segment lost 1 base, leaving 9 bases of the junction unmatched. CDR3 length: 16 amino acids. Germline V lookup: CDR1 LNHDA, CDR2 SQIVND (reference sequence). The DNA of the CDR3 is TGTGCCAGTAGTATAGGTAAGGGGACAGGGGAGGGAAAACTGTTTTTT. Protein: CASSIGKGTGEGKLFF.

The chain joins TRBV7-9 to TRBJ1-2; perhaps TRBD1 as D (6 bases). Per germline, CDR1 SEHNR and CDR2 FQNEAQ (reference sequence). This CDR3 contains 13 residues. V dropped 1 base and J dropped 14 bases, with 17 bases sitting between them. The CDR3: CASSLGIAQGGTF. The CDR3 DNA follows: TGTGCCAGCAGCTTAGGAATCGCACAGGGCGGTACCTTC.

The chain employs TRBV2 and TRBJ1-2, with TRBD1 as a possible D gene (6 bases). V lost 6 bases to trimming and J lost 4 bases, with 15 bases between them. The CDR3 spans 14 residues. Germline V gives CDR1 SNHLY, CDR2 FYNNEI. In DNA, the CDR3 is TGTGCCAGCAGCCCGGGCAGGGGTCCCTATGGCTACACCTTC. It yields the protein CASSPGRGPYGYTF.

This sequence joins TRBV7-9 and TRBJ1-2; a weak D match, TRBD1 (6 bases). V gave up 4 bases and J gave up 4 bases, with 16 bases separating them. The CDR3 loop spans 15 amino acids. Germline V gives CDR1 SEHNR, CDR2 FQNEAQ (reference sequence). CDR3 protein: CASSYQTGQFYGYTF. DNA of the CDR3: TGTGCCAGCAGCTACCAGACAGGCCAGTTCTATGGCTACACCTTC.

This chain connects TRBV5-1 to TRBJ2-7; D may be TRBD2 (6 bases). The germline gives CDR1 SGHRS, CDR2 YFSETQ. The CDR3 totals 13 residues. Trimming pared 3 bases from V and 7 bases from J, leaving 14 bases between. In DNA form, the CDR3 reads TGCGCCAGCAGCTGGACACAGGCGGGGGAGCAGTACTTC. It translates to CASSWTQAGEQYF.

The rearrangement uses TRBV7-2 and TRBJ1-2, with D tentatively TRBD1 (5 bases). Between the trimmed V and J ends, which lost 2 bases and 3 bases, there was a span of 10 bases. From germline, CDR1 is SGHTA and CDR2 FQGNSA. This CDR3 comprises 14 residues. CDR3 protein: CASSLIGVDYGYTF. As DNA, the CDR3 is TGTGCCAGCAGCTTAATAGGGGTCGACTATGGCTACACCTTC.

The V call is TRBV28, the J call TRBJ1-5, with D perhaps TRBD1 (5 bases). This CDR3 comprises 16 residues. V was shortened by 2 bases and J by 0 bases, with 11 bases between the two germline ends. CDR1 MDHEN and CDR2 SYDVKM come from the germline V gene. CDR3 nucleotides: TGTGCCAGCAGTTTAGGGGCAGGCTATAGCAATCAGCCCCAGCATTTT. Residues: CASSLGAGYSNQPQHF.

The J gene is TRBJ2-1, the V gene TRBV15; 8 bases agree with TRBD2. J gave up 6 bases and V 2 bases, and 12 bases lay outside the gene matches. Germline CDR1 is LNHNV and CDR2 is YYDKDF (reference sequence). This CDR3 has 17 residues. CDR3 DNA: TGTGCCACCAGCAGAAGCACTAGCGGTTTCGTGGGCAATGAGCAGTTCTTC. Residues: CATSRSTSGFVGNEQFF.

The chain carries TRBV7-2 and TRBJ1-4; 10 positions agree with TRBD1. CDR1 and CDR2 (germline): SGHTA, FQGNSA. V was pared by 5 bases and J by 7 bases, with 1 base of the junction left unmatched. The CDR3 totals 13 residues. The CDR3 coding sequence is TGTGCCAGCAGCCGGACAGGGGGTGAAAAACTGTTTTTT. Encoded protein: CASSRTGGEKLFF.

This clone was counted a single time. The rearrangement joins TRBV19 to TRBJ1-5; 7 bases align to TRBD1. Germline CDR1 LNHDA, CDR2 SQIVND (reference sequence). V dropped 3 bases and J dropped 6; count of bases not matched to a gene: 2. The CDR3 has 13 residues. The CDR3: CASSMGQRQPQHF. CDR3 in DNA: TGTGCCAGTAGTATGGGACAGCGTCAGCCCCAGCATTTT.

This sequence joins TRBV2 and TRBJ2-3; a weak D match, TRBD2 (8 bases). Trimming stripped 1 base from V and 5 bases from J, with 13 bases between. CDR3 length: 15 residues. The germline CDR1 and CDR2 sequences are SNHLY and FYNNEI. CDR3 protein: CASSEGSGTVDTQYF. In DNA, the CDR3 is TGTGCCAGCAGTGAAGGTAGCGGGACAGTAGATACGCAGTATTTT.

The J gene is TRBJ2-1, the V gene TRBV19, with 12 positions matching TRBD1. V lost 3 bases to trimming and J lost 8 bases; unmatched junction nucleotides: 5. The V gene's germline CDR1 is LNHDA and CDR2 SQIVND (reference sequence). The CDR3 has 15 amino acids. CDR3 coding DNA: TGTGCCAGTAGTATCCTGGGACAGGGGGCGCATGAGCAGTTCTTC. This sequence encodes CASSILGQGAHEQFF.

The chain employs TRBV19 and TRBJ1-3; D call uncertain. Trimming shortened V by 5 bases and J by 0 bases, and 11 bases separated the two germline ends. Germline CDR1 LNHDA, CDR2 SQIVND (reference sequence). The CDR3 is made up of 15 amino acids. CDR3 bases: TGTGCCAGTAGTGGGCACCTAAGCTCTGGAAACACCATATATTTT. Protein sequence: CASSGHLSSGNTIYF.

The rearrangement joins TRBV7-3 to TRBJ1-6; weak D call: TRBD1 (5 bases). Trimming removed 2 bases from V and 6 bases from J, with 11 bases in between. The germline V gene has CDR1 SGHTA and CDR2 FQGTGA. CDR3 length: 15 residues. The CDR3 DNA sequence: TGTGCCAGCAGCTTAGGGCAGGGCCCTAATTCACCCCTCCACTTT. Residues: CASSLGQGPNSPLHF. The full variable domain, with the rest looked up from reference TRBV7-3 and TRBJ1-6, is GAGVSQTPSNKVTEKGKYVELRCDPISGHTALYWYRQSLGQGPEFLIYFQGTGAADDSGLPNDRFFAVRPEGSVSTLKIQRTERGDSAVYLCASSLGQGPNSPLHFGNGTRLTVT.

This clone has just one count. V gene TRBV7-6 combines with J gene TRBJ2-1; 10 nucleotides line up with TRBD2. Losses at the gene ends were 2 bases for V and 2 bases for J; bases not matched to a gene: 3. The CDR3 contains 16 residues. Germline V gene data show CDR1 as SGHVS and CDR2 as FNYEAQ. In nucleotides, the CDR3 is TGTGCCAGCAGCTTAAGGACTAGCGGCCCCTACAATGAGCAGTTCTTC. It specifies CASSLRTSGPYNEQFF.

This chain uses TRBV2 with TRBJ1-5; D may be TRBD1 (6 bases). The CDR3 consists of 14 residues. Looked up from germline, CDR1 is SNHLY and CDR2 is FYNNEI. V gave up 6 bases and J gave up 3 bases, with 12 bases separating them. The CDR3 sequence: CASSRDTYNQPQHF. In DNA form, the CDR3 reads TGTGCCAGCAGCAGGGACACCTACAATCAGCCCCAGCATTTT.